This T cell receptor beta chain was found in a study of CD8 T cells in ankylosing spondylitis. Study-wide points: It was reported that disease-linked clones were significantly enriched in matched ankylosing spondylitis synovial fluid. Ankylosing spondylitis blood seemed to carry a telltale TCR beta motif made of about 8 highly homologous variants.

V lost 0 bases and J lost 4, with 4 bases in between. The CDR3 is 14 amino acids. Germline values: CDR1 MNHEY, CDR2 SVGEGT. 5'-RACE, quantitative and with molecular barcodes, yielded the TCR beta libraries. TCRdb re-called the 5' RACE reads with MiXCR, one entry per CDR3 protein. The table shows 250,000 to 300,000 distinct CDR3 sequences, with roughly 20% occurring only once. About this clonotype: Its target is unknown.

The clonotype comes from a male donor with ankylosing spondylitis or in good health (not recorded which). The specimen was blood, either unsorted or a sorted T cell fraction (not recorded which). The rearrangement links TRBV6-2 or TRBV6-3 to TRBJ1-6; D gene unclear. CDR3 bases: TGTGCCAGCAGTTACTCAACTTATAATTCACCCCTCCACTTT. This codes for CASSYSTYNSPLHF.